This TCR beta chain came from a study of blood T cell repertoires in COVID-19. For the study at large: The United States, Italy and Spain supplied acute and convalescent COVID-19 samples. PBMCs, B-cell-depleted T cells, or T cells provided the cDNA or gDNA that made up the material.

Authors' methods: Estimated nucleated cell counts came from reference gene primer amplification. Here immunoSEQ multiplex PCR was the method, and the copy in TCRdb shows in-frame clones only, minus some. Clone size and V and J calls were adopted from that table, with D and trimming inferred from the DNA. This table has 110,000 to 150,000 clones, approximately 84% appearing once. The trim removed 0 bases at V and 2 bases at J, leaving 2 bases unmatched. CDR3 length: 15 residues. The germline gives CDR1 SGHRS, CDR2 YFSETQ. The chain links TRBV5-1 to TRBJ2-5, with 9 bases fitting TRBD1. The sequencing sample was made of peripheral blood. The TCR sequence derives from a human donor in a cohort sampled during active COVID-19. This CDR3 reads CASSLGDRVQETQYF. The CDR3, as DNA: TGCGCCAGCAGCTTGGGGGACAGGGTTCAAGAGACCCAGTACTTC.